The 17 T cell receptor beta chains reported below all come from one sample, sequenced in a study of T cell responses to AZD1222 COVID-19 vaccine. Clones were read by immunoSEQ multiplex PCR, and TCRdb kept only the in-frame ones, dropping some. The sample includes 150,000 or so clones, under 95% of them seen just once. This sample comprised peripheral blood, obtained 28 days after the second AZD1222 dose. Receptors were obtained from an adult who received the AZD1222 COVID-19 vaccine.

CDR3 residues: CASSSPGRSYGYTF. The CDR3 coding sequence is TGTGCCAGCAGCTCTCCGGGACGGAGCTATGGCTACACCTTC. The J gene is TRBJ1-2, the V gene TRBV7-4, with a tentative D call TRBD1 (5 bases). The germline CDR1 and CDR2 sequences are SGHVT and SQSDAQ. V was shortened by 4 bases and J by 4 bases, with 13 bases between the two germline ends. CDR3 length equals 14 residues.

The chain employs TRBV2 and TRBJ1-3; 8 bases are a match to TRBD1. Germline V CDR1 and CDR2: SNHLY, FYNNEI. Trimming removed 3 bases from V and 3 bases from J; junction bases left unmatched: 1. The CDR3 is 14 amino acids. In DNA form, the CDR3 reads TGTGCCAGCAGTGACGACAGGGGTGGAAACACCATATATTTT. Translation: CASSDDRGGNTIYF.

This chain joins TRBV5-1 and TRBJ1-4; D remains ambiguous. V dropped 0 bases and J dropped 6 bases, with 6 bases sitting between them. CDR1 is SGHRS, CDR2 YFSETQ, per germline. The CDR3 extends over 13 amino acids. In DNA form, the CDR3 reads TGCGCCAGCAGCTTGGCCGGGTATGAAAAACTGTTTTTT. Protein sequence: CASSLAGYEKLFF.

This chain joins TRBV19 and TRBJ1-5, with D tentatively TRBD1 (6 bases). Trimming took 7 bases from V and 6 from J, leaving 13 bases between them. The germline CDR1 and CDR2 sequences are LNHDA and SQIVND (reference sequence). This CDR3 spans 13 amino acids. The CDR3 DNA reads TGTGCCAGTACCCACAGGGAGGGTCAGCCCCAGCATTTT. This sequence encodes CASTHREGQPQHF.

The genes are TRBV30 and TRBJ1-6; D remains ambiguous. The length of the CDR3 is 13 residues. Germline-derived CDR1 and CDR2 are GTSNPN and SVGIG (reference sequence). The ends were cut back, 2 bases at V and 4 bases at J, with 6 bases in the middle. CDR3 nucleotide sequence: TGTGCCTGGAGTCCGCAGTATAATTCACCCCTCCACTTT. Translation gives CAWSPQYNSPLHF.

V usage is TRBV7-8 and J usage is TRBJ1-3; D gene uncertain. CDR3 length: 17 residues. V gave up 1 base and J gave up 0 bases, with 13 bases separating them. Germline V gene sequence: CDR1 SGHVS, CDR2 FQNEAQ. CDR3 bases: TGTGCCAGCAGCTTAGGTGCGGGGAAGATCTCTGGAAACACCATATATTTT. Translation gives CASSLGAGKISGNTIYF.

V gene TRBV19 combines with J gene TRBJ1-5; 10 nucleotides align to TRBD1. CDR1 is LNHDA and CDR2 is SQIVND in the germline V gene (reference sequence). The CDR3 has 15 amino acids. After removal of 3 bases from V and 4 bases from J, the junction contained 3 bases not matched to a gene. DNA for the CDR3: TGTGCCAGTAGTATTCGGACAGGGGGAAATCAGCCCCAGCATTTT. This sequence encodes CASSIRTGGNQPQHF.

The chain has TRBV7-9 and TRBJ2-7, with a possible D match to TRBD2 (6 bases). The germline V gene has CDR1 SEHNR and CDR2 FQNEAQ (reference sequence). The CDR3 spans 15 residues. The V end was cut by 3 bases, the J end by 6 bases, with 18 bases between. The CDR3, as DNA: TGTGCCAGCAGCTTCCAGGCTGGAGGGGCCTTCGAGCAGTACTTC. It encodes CASSFQAGGAFEQYF.

The chain combines TRBV5-4 with TRBJ1-5; D unclear. The germline V and J ends were trimmed by 5 bases and 5 bases, with 2 bases remaining between them. Per the germline V gene, CDR1 is SGHNT and CDR2 is YYREEE (reference sequence). The CDR3 is 10 residues long. The CDR3 region has the DNA TGTGCCAGCAGGCATCAGCCCCAGCATTTT. Translating it yields CASRHQPQHF.

The sample holds one count of this clone. In nucleotides, the CDR3 is TGTGCCAGCACCCCACAGGGTGGGGGGTATGGCTACACCTTC. As protein: CASTPQGGGYGYTF. V is TRBV27 and J is TRBJ1-2; D is perhaps TRBD1 (6 bases). The germline CDR1 and CDR2 sequences are MNHEY and SMNVEV (reference sequence). The ends were cut back, 7 bases at V and 5 bases at J, with 17 bases in the middle. The CDR3 contains 14 residues.

The chain employs TRBV30 and TRBJ1-2, with 7 bases fitting TRBD1. This CDR3 has 15 amino acids. Germline values: CDR1 GTSNPN, CDR2 SVGIG (reference sequence). The V gene end was trimmed by 0 bases and the J gene end by 12 bases; junction bases not matched to a gene: 16. For the CDR3, the DNA is TGTGCCTGGAGTGTAAGAGGTCGAAGGGGAGGGGGCCACACCTTC. It specifies CAWSVRGRRGGGHTF.

This clone occurred once. CDR3 residues: CASSSGQSNYMNEKLFF. The CDR3, as DNA: TGTGCCAGCAGCTCGGGACAGTCGAATTATATGAATGAAAAACTGTTTTTT. J is TRBJ1-4 and V is TRBV5-5, with TRBD1 matching over 7 bases. This CDR3 has 17 amino acids. After removal of 3 bases from V and 5 bases from J, the junction contained 13 bases not matched to a gene. Germline CDR1 and CDR2: SGHKS and YYEKEE (reference sequence).

The rearrangement uses TRBV5-4 and TRBJ2-5; tentatively, D is TRBD2 (5 bases). Germline V gives CDR1 SGHNT, CDR2 YYREEE (reference sequence). There are 14 residues in the CDR3. The ends were cut back, 6 bases at V and 5 bases at J, with 17 bases in the middle. CDR3 nucleotides: TGTGCCAGCACCCCTGAGGGAGTCGGGGAGACCCAGTACTTC. Amino acid sequence: CASTPEGVGETQYF.

In DNA, the CDR3 is TGTGCCTGGAGTGTTACAGGGGGAAATTTCGGCAAAAACATTCAGTACTTC. This encodes CAWSVTGGNFGKNIQYF. J is TRBJ2-4 and V is TRBV30, with 8 bases matching TRBD1. Unmatched junction bases numbered 10, after V lost 0 bases and J lost 3 bases. Looked up from germline, CDR1 is GTSNPN and CDR2 is SVGIG (reference sequence). The CDR3 consists of 17 residues.

The rearrangement joins TRBV4-1 to TRBJ1-2, with a possible D match to TRBD1 (5 bases). V was cut by 4 bases and J by 6 bases, with 18 bases left in between. CDR1 MGHRA and CDR2 YSYEKL come from the germline V gene. The CDR3 has 15 amino acids. As DNA, the CDR3 is TGCGCCAGCAGCCTTGTTTCGGGGGAGATGGATGGCTACACCTTC. It codes for CASSLVSGEMDGYTF.

This chain uses TRBV5-5 with TRBJ1-1, with a possible D match to TRBD1 (5 bases). The germline gives CDR1 SGHKS, CDR2 YYEKEE (reference sequence). CDR3 length: 14 residues. The ends were cut back, 0 bases at V and 7 bases at J, with 13 bases in the middle. The CDR3 DNA reads TGTGCCAGCAGCTTGGGACAGTCCTCGGGTGAAGCTTTCTTT. This sequence encodes CASSLGQSSGEAFF.

This clone was counted a single time. The chain is built from TRBV5-5 and TRBJ1-1; no reliable D call. Germline CDR1 is SGHKS and CDR2 is YYEKEE (reference sequence). There are 15 residues in the CDR3. V gave up 0 bases and J gave up 0 bases, with 9 bases separating them. Here the CDR3 reads CASSLGPTMNTEAFF. The CDR3 region has the DNA TGTGCCAGCAGCTTGGGACCGACGATGAACACTGAAGCTTTCTTT.